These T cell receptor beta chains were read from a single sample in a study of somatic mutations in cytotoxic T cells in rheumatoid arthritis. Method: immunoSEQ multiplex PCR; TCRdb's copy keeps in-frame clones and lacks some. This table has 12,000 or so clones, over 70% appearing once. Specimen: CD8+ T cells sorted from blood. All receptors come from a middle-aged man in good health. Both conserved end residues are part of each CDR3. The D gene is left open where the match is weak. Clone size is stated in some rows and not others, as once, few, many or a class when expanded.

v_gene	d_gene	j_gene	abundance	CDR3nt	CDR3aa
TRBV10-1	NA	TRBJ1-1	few	TGCGCCAGCAGTTCAGGGATTATGAACACTGAAGCTTTCTTT	CASSSGIMNTEAFF
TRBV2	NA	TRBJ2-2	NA	TGTGCCAGCAGTGGGACCGGGGAGCTGTTTTTT	CASSGTGELFF
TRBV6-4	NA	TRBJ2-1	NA	TGTGCCAGCAGTGAGATGCCTCGCAATGAGCAGTTCTTC	CASSEMPRNEQFF
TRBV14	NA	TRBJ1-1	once	TGTGCCAGCAGCCAAGAGCTCCTCTCTGAAGCTTTCTTT	CASSQELLSEAFF
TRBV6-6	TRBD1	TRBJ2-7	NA	TGTGCCAGCAGATCATACAGGGGGCTTTCCTCCTACGAGCAGTACTTC	CASRSYRGLSSYEQYF
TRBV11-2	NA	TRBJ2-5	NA	TGTGCCAGCAGGGGTGAGACCCAGTACTTC	CASRGETQYF
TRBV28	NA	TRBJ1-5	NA	TGTGCCAGCAGTTTGGGGAGGGAGGGGGGCAATCAGCCCCAGCATTTT	CASSLGREGGNQPQHF
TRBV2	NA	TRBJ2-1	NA	TGTGCCAGCCGGGCGGGGTACAATGAGCAGTTCTTC	CASRAGYNEQFF
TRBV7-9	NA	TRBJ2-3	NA	TGTGCCGGAGGGGCAGGGGGTTTCACAGATACGCAGTATTTT	CAGGAGGFTDTQYF
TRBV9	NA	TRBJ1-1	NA	TGTGCCAGCAGCTCTAAAGGCGGGAACACTGAAGCTTTCTTT	CASSSKGGNTEAFF
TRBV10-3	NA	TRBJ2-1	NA	TGTGCCATCAGAGAGACTGGTCCCAATGAGCAGTTCTTC	CAIRETGPNEQFF
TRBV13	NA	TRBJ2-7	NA	TGTGCCAGCAGCCGCTCGGGCGGCTACGAGCAGTACTTC	CASSRSGGYEQYF
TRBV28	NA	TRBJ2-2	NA	TGTGCCAGCAGTTGGGGTGGGGAGCTGTTTTTT	CASSWGGELFF
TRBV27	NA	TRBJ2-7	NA	TGTGCCAGCAGTTTATTCCTAGGCTACGAGCAGTACTTC	CASSLFLGYEQYF
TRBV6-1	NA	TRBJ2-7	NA	TGTGCCAGCAGCCCCCAGGGGTTTAGCTACGAGCAGTACTTC	CASSPQGFSYEQYF
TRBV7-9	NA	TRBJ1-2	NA	TGTGCCAGCAGCTTAGGGGGTTTGCCAGACTATGGCTACACCTTC	CASSLGGLPDYGYTF
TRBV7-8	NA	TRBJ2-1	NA	TGTGCCTATGGCGGGGGCGGGAATGAGCAGTTCTTC	CAYGGGGNEQFF
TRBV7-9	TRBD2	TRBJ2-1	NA	TGTGCCAGCAGCTTCTCTAGCGGGGGGAACAATGAGCAGTTCTTC	CASSFSSGGNNEQFF
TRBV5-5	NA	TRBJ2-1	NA	TGTGCCGTCACCCTGCTGGGCGATGAGCAGTTCTTC	CAVTLLGDEQFF
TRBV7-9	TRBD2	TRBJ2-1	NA	TGTGCCAGCAGCTTAAGCGGGGGGGCCGAAAATGAGCAGTTCTTC	CASSLSGGAENEQFF
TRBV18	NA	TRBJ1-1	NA	TGTGCCAGCTCACCGGGGAAGCCCCCAAACACTGAAGCTTTCTTT	CASSPGKPPNTEAFF
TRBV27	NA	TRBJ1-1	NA	TGTGCCAGCAGTTTAGAAGGGGGGCGGGAAGCTTTCTTT	CASSLEGGREAFF
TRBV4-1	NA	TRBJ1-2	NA	TGCGCCAGCAGCCAAGATCCAGCGGGTGGCTACACCTTC	CASSQDPAGGYTF
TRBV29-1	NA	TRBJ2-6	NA	TGCAGCGTCCGCGACCACTACCACCTTTCTGGGGCCAACGTCCTGACTTTC	CSVRDHYHLSGANVLTF
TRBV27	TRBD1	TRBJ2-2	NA	TGTGCCAGCAGCCCGACAGGGGGCATCGCCGGGGAGCTGTTTTTT	CASSPTGGIAGELFF
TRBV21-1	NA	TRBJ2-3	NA	TGTGCCAGCAGCAAAAGGGTACGGGGTGACACAGATACGCAGTATTTT	CASSKRVRGDTDTQYF
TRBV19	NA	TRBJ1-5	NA	TGTGCCAGTAGTATCTGGGGGCCTGACAATCAGCCCCAGCATTTT	CASSIWGPDNQPQHF
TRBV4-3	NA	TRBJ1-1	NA	TGCGCCAGCAGCCAAGAGTTCACGAACACTGAAGCTTTCTTT	CASSQEFTNTEAFF
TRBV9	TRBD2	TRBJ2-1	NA	TGTGCCAGCAGCCCCGGGGGGGGGCTGCAAGGTGAGCAGTTCTTC	CASSPGGGLQGEQFF
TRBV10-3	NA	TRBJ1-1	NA	TGTGCCATCAGAATCCGGGCTGAGAACACTGAAGCTTTCTTT	CAIRIRAENTEAFF
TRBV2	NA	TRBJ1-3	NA	TGTGCCAGCAATAGAGGGGCGACTGGAAACACCATATATTTT	CASNRGATGNTIYF
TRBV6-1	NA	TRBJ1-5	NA	TGTGCCAGCAGTGAATTGGGCAGGGTTGGTCAGCCCCAGCATTTT	CASSELGRVGQPQHF
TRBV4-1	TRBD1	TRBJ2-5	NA	TGCGCCAGCAGCCCCGGGACAGGGGATTCGGAGACCCAGTACTTC	CASSPGTGDSETQYF
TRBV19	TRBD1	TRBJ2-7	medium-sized	TGTGCCAGTAGTGATGGTCGGTGGGACAGAAGCTCCTACGAGCAGTACTTC	CASSDGRWDRSSYEQYF
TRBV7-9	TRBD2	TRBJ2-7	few	TGTGCCAGCAGCTGGCGCGGCAGCGGGAGCTACGAGCAGTACTTC	CASSWRGSGSYEQYF
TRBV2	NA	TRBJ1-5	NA	TGTGCCAGCAGGGATCCATCGGACAGACTCAATCAGCCCCAGCATTTT	CASRDPSDRLNQPQHF
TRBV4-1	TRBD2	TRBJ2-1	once	TGCGCCAGCAGCCAAGTGGCGGGGGGACTCAATGAGCAGTTCTTC	CASSQVAGGLNEQFF
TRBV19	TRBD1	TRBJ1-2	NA	TGTGCCAGTAGTATAGATACCGGGACAGTCTATGGCTACACCTTC	CASSIDTGTVYGYTF
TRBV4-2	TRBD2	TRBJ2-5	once	TGTGCCAGCAGCCAAGGGGGCTATGGGGAGGGAGAGACCCAGTACTTC	CASSQGGYGEGETQYF
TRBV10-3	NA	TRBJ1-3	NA	TGTGCCATCAGTGAGTCGGGGGTAAATTCTGGAAACACCATATATTTT	CAISESGVNSGNTIYF
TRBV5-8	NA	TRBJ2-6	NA	TGTGCCAGCCCCCTGGGGGCCAACGTCCTGACTTTC	CASPLGANVLTF
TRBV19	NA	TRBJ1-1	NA	TGTGCCAGTAGTATCGAGGTGAACACTGAAGCTTTCTTT	CASSIEVNTEAFF
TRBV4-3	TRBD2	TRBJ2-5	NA	TGCGCCAGCAGCCAAGATGGCAGCGGGAGGCTCCAAGAGACCCAGTACTTC	CASSQDGSGRLQETQYF
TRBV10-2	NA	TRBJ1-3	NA	TGCGCCAGCAGTGATTCAGATACCTCCTCTGGAAACACCATATATTTT	CASSDSDTSSGNTIYF
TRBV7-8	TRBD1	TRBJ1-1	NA	TGTGCCAGCAAAGCGGGACAGGGGGCTGCTGAAGCTTTCTTT	CASKAGQGAAEAFF
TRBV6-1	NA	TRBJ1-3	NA	TGTGCCAGCAGTGAAGGACGGACGTCCGGAAACACCATATATTTT	CASSEGRTSGNTIYF
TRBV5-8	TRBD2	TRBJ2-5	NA	TGTGCCAGCAGCCGTATGACAACGGGGGGGCGCGGGGAGACCCAGTACTTC	CASSRMTTGGRGETQYF
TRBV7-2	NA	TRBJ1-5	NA	TGTGCCAGCAGCTTACGGGGGAAGGGGCAGCCCCAGCATTTT	CASSLRGKGQPQHF
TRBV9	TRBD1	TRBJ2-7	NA	TGTGCCAGCAGCGTACAGGGGGCTCAAATCCACGAGCAGTACTTC	CASSVQGAQIHEQYF
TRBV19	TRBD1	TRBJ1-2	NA	TGTGCCAGTAGTAGACCTCAGGGGGCGAATCGGTATGGCTACACCTTC	CASSRPQGANRYGYTF
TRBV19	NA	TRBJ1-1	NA	TGTGCCAGTAGTTTTGGCCAATCGAACACTGAAGCTTTCTTT	CASSFGQSNTEAFF
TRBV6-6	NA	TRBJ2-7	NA	TGTGCCAGCAGCCCTCTTGGGCCGGCGTCCTACGAGCAGTACTTC	CASSPLGPASYEQYF
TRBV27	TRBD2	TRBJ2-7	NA	TGTGCCAGCAGGGGACTAGCGGGTTACGAGCAGTACTTC	CASRGLAGYEQYF
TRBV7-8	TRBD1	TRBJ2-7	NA	TGTGCCAGCAGCTTTGAACAGGGGAGTCACGAGCAGTACTTC	CASSFEQGSHEQYF
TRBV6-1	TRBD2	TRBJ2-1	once	TGTGCCAGCAGTGAAGCAGGTGGTCTAGCGGCCTACAATGAGCAGTTCTTC	CASSEAGGLAAYNEQFF